A single sample is the source of the 20 T cell receptor beta chains below, sequenced in a study of identical twins. Using its own MiXCR run on the 5' RACE reads, TCRdb lists one record per CDR3 protein. This sample has 400,000 to 600,000 distinct CDR3 sequences, with approximately 20% found just once. This same sample was also part of a study on yellow fever vaccine responses in identical twins.

Sequenced input: CD4+ T cells sorted from blood. These receptors were obtained from a woman younger than 35 in good health.

V and J are TRBV27 and TRBJ1-1; 7 bases agree with TRBD1. The CDR3 runs 15 residues. V lost 5 bases to trimming and J lost 0 bases; unmatched junction nucleotides: 6. In germline, CDR1 is MNHEY, CDR2 SMNVEV (reference sequence). The DNA for the CDR3 is TGTGCCAGCAGTGGGGGGACAGTTATGAACACTGAAGCTTTCTTT. Its translation is CASSGGTVMNTEAFF.

This clonotype was found a few times. The chain employs TRBV29-1 and TRBJ2-1; D perhaps matches TRBD1 (6 bases). Trimming cost V 2 bases and J 9 bases, with 14 bases left between them. Germline values: CDR1 SQVTM, CDR2 ANQGSEA. The CDR3 has 13 residues. CDR3 DNA: TGCAGCGTTGAACGTGTGGGGGCCGGTGAGCAGTTCTTC. As protein: CSVERVGAGEQFF.

At least ten counts were recorded for this clonotype. The chain is built from TRBV7-2 and TRBJ2-3; no clear D gene. Germline lookup yields CDR1 SGHTA and CDR2 FQGNSA. The CDR3 is 15 amino acids. The V gene lost 1 base and the J gene lost 0 bases, with 8 bases spanning the gap. CDR3 sequence (DNA): TGTGCCAGCAGCTTAGACCGGGCTAGCACAGATACGCAGTATTTT. Encoded protein: CASSLDRASTDTQYF.

This clonotype was seen a few times. The rearrangement joins TRBV20-1 to TRBJ2-1; 10 nucleotides align to TRBD2. This CDR3 contains 14 residues. From germline, CDR1 is DFQATT and CDR2 SNEGSKA (reference sequence). The V segment lost 5 bases and the J segment 3 bases; nucleotides outside the gene matches: 4. CDR3 region: CSALAGGHYNEQFF. The CDR3 nucleotides read TGCAGTGCTTTAGCGGGGGGACACTACAATGAGCAGTTCTTC.

The chain links TRBV20-1 to TRBJ2-7; no clear D gene. This CDR3 region has 10 residues. The germline gives CDR1 DFQATT, CDR2 SNEGSKA (reference sequence). Deletions cut 3 bases from V and 3 bases from J, with 3 bases between. The CDR3 loop is CSARDYEQYF. In DNA, the CDR3 is TGCAGTGCTAGGGACTACGAGCAGTACTTC.

The V call is TRBV15, the J call TRBJ2-2, with 8 bases that match TRBD1. CDR1 is LNHNV and CDR2 is YYDKDF in the germline V gene (reference sequence). This CDR3 comprises 14 residues. The trim removed 3 bases at V and 7 bases at J, leaving 4 bases unmatched. The CDR3 nucleotides are TGTGCCACCAGCAGGGACAGGGTTGACGGGGAGCTGTTTTTT. Amino acids: CATSRDRVDGELFF.

This chain joins TRBV28 and TRBJ2-3; 11 bases are a match to TRBD2. V shed 2 bases and J 5 bases; nucleotides not matched to a gene: 3. CDR3 size: 15 residues. The germline V gene has CDR1 MDHEN and CDR2 SYDVKM. This CDR3 reads CASSLDGLAGDTQYF. DNA for the CDR3: TGTGCCAGCAGTTTAGATGGACTAGCGGGAGATACGCAGTATTTT.

This clonotype was seen a handful of times. The rearrangement uses TRBV10-3 and TRBJ2-1; 7 bases fit TRBD2. Looked up from germline, CDR1 is ENHRY and CDR2 is SYGVKD. This CDR3 has 16 amino acids. J was trimmed by 1 base and V by 0 bases; bases with no gene match: 3. The DNA for the CDR3 is TGTGCCATCAGTGAGTCTGGCGGGAGATCCTACAATGAGCAGTTCTTC. Translated: CAISESGGRSYNEQFF.

V is TRBV19 and J is TRBJ1-2; 7 positions match TRBD1. The CDR3 covers 14 residues. Germline values: CDR1 LNHDA, CDR2 SQIVND (reference sequence). The V gene end was trimmed by 6 bases and the J gene end by 4 bases; junction bases not matched to a gene: 8. CDR3 amino acids: CASREDRHLYGYTF. The CDR3 nucleotides read TGTGCCAGTAGGGAGGACAGGCACCTCTATGGCTACACCTTC.

This clonotype was detected a few times. This chain links TRBV3-1 with TRBJ1-2; D perhaps matches TRBD1 (6 bases). Germline V gene lookup returns CDR1 LGHDT and CDR2 YNNKEL (reference sequence). Between the trimmed V and J ends, which lost 0 bases and 4 bases, there was a span of 12 bases. The CDR3 covers 15 residues. DNA of the CDR3: TGTGCCAGCAGCCAAGAGGTTGGGGGGCTCTATGGCTACACCTTC. Translating it yields CASSQEVGGLYGYTF.

The chain is built from TRBV20-1 and TRBJ2-2; 11 bases agree with TRBD2. The CDR3 spans 16 residues. CDR1 DFQATT and CDR2 SNEGSKA come from the germline V gene (reference sequence). V trimming: 3 bases; J trimming: 5 bases; junction bases outside the gene matches: 8. CDR3 DNA: TGCAGTGCTAGGCGGCTAGCGGGGGGTGATACCGGGGAGCTGTTTTTT. Translation gives CSARRLAGGDTGELFF.

This clonotype was detected ten times or more. The chain employs TRBV9 and TRBJ1-1; tentatively, D is TRBD1 (5 bases). The V gene lost 0 bases and the J gene lost 2 bases, with 11 bases spanning the gap. The CDR3 runs to 15 residues. Germline assignment: CDR1 SGDLS and CDR2 YYNGEE. The CDR3 region is CASSVGSGLNTEAFF. In DNA, the CDR3 is TGTGCCAGCAGCGTAGGTTCAGGGCTAAACACTGAAGCTTTCTTT.

The chain is built from TRBV12-3 or TRBV12-4 and TRBJ1-1; D is undetermined. Trimming pared 2 bases from V and 1 base from J, leaving 5 bases between. This CDR3 has 13 amino acids. The CDR3 spells CASSLNWNTEAFF. The DNA of the CDR3 is TGTGCCAGCAGTTTAAATTGGAACACTGAAGCTTTCTTT.

This clonotype was counted a few times. The chain has TRBV10-3 and TRBJ2-3; D may be TRBD1 (6 bases). Germline-derived CDR1 and CDR2 are ENHRY and SYGVKD. V was pared by 5 bases and J by 4 bases, with 10 bases between. This CDR3 has 13 amino acids. CDR3 coding DNA: TGTGCCATCAGTACACAGGGTCCAGATACGCAGTATTTT. Its translation: CAISTQGPDTQYF.

There are a few counts of this clonotype. V is TRBV5-1 and J is TRBJ2-5; 9 bases are a match to TRBD1. This CDR3 spans 15 amino acids. CDR1 is SGHRS, CDR2 YFSETQ, per germline. V gave up 4 bases and J gave up 7 bases; unmatched junction bases: 11. The DNA for the CDR3 is TGCGCCAGCAGCCTCGGGACAGGGCAGTTCGTGACCCAGTACTTC. As protein: CASSLGTGQFVTQYF.

V and J are TRBV24-1 and TRBJ2-7; D is ambiguous. CDR3 size: 13 residues. V lost 3 bases and J lost 2, with 7 bases in between. Germline V CDR1 and CDR2: KGHDR, SFDVKD. This CDR3 reads CATSDPSAYEQYF. CDR3 DNA: TGTGCCACCAGTGATCCGTCTGCCTACGAGCAGTACTTC.

This clonotype was observed a few times. The chain couples TRBV18 to TRBJ2-3, with D unclear. There are 14 residues in the CDR3. Germline V gives CDR1 KGHSH, CDR2 LQKENI. V shed 2 bases and J shed 6 bases, with 12 bases lying between them. The CDR3 region is CASSPNAGSDTQYF. For the CDR3, the DNA is TGTGCCAGCTCACCAAACGCCGGAAGCGATACGCAGTATTTT.

The CDR3 spells CASSSSGGQGDTQYF. The CDR3 DNA reads TGTGCCAGCAGCTCTAGCGGGGGCCAGGGGGATACGCAGTATTTT. The V call is TRBV11-2, the J call TRBJ2-3; 10 nucleotides line up with TRBD2. Germline lookup yields CDR1 SGHAT and CDR2 FQNNGV. Losses at the gene ends were 4 bases for V and 6 bases for J; bases not matched to a gene: 7. The CDR3 is 15 residues long.

The chain carries TRBV10-3 and TRBJ2-3; no clear D gene. The length of the CDR3 is 11 residues. Germline assignment: CDR1 ENHRY and CDR2 SYGVKD. V was pared by 3 bases and J by 6 bases, with 4 bases between. The CDR3 reads CAISDGDTQYF. CDR3 in DNA: TGTGCCATCAGTGACGGGGATACGCAGTATTTT.

The V and J genes are TRBV12-3 or TRBV12-4 and TRBJ2-1; D gene ambiguous. The DNA end favors TRBJ2-7, so the J call may be wrong. This CDR3 is 14 amino acids long. In DNA, the CDR3 is TGTGCCAGCAGTCAGACCCCCCTAGTCTATGAGCAGTACTTC. Translated, it gives CASSQTPLVYEQYF.